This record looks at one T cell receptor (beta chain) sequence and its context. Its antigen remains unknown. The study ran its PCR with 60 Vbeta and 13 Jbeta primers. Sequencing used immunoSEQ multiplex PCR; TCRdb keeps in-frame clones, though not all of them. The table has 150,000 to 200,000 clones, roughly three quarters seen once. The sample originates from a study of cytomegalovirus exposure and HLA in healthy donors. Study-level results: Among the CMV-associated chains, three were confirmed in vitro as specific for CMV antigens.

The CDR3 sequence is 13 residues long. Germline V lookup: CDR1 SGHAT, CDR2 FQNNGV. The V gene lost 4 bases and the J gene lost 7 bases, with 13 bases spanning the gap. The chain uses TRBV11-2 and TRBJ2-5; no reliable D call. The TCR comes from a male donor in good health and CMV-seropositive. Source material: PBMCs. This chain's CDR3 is CASSSGVEGTQYF. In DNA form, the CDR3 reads TGTGCCAGCAGCTCGGGTGTTGAAGGGACCCAGTACTTC.